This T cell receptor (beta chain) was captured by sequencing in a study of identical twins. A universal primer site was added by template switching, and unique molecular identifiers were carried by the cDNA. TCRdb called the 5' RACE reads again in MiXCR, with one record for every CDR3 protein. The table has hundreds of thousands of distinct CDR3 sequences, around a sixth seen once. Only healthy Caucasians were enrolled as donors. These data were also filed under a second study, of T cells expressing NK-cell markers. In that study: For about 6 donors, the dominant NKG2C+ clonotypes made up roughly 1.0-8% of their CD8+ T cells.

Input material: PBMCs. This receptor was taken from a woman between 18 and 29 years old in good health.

The CDR3 coding sequence is TGTGCCAGCAGCTTAGGGGGGAGATTCTCCTACGAGCAGTACTTC. Translating gives CASSLGGRFSYEQYF. The chain links TRBV7-6 to TRBJ2-7; D is tentatively TRBD1 or TRBD2 (5 bases each). In germline, CDR1 is SGHVS, CDR2 FNYEAQ. Trimming removed 1 base from V and 0 bases from J, with 10 bases in between. The CDR3 is 15 residues long. Together with reference TRBV7-6 and TRBJ2-7, the CDR3 gives the full variable domain: GAGVSQSPRYKVTKRGQDVALRCDPISGHVSLYWYRQALGQGPEFLTYFNYEAQQDKSGLPNDRFSAERPEGSISTLTIQRTEQRDSAMYRCASSLGGRFSYEQYFGPGTRLTVT.